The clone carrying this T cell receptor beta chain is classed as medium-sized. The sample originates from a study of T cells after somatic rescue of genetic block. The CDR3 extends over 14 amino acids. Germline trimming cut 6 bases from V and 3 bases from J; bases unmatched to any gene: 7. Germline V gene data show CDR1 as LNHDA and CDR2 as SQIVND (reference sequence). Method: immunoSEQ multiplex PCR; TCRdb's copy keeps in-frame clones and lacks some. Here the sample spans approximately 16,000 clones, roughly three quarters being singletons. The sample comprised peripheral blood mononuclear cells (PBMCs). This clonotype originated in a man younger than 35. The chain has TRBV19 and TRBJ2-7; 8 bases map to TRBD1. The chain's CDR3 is CASSFRGPNYEQYF. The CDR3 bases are TGTGCCAGTAGCTTCAGGGGGCCCAACTACGAGCAGTACTTC. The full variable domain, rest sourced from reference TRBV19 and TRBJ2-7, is DGGITQSPKYLFRKEGQNVTLSCEQNLNHDAMYWYRQDPGQGLRLIYYSQIVNDFQKGDIAEGYSVSREKKESFPLTVTSAQKNPTAFYLCASSFRGPNYEQYFGPGTRLTVT.